This T cell receptor beta chain was recorded in a study of CD8+CD57+ T cells in acquired aplastic anemia. Study overall: The study obtained an average of roughly 3 ug of DNA from sorted CD4+ and CD8+ cells.

In regard to this clonotype: Its antigen is unknown. This may stem from a read error, because a much larger clone lies one nucleotide away.

TCR beta VDJ combinations and CDR3 sequences were profiled from genomic DNA. TCRdb used MiXCR to reprocess the reads, holding one entry per CDR3 protein. Among about 150,000 distinct CDR3 sequences listed, more than 40% were seen once. Germline V CDR1 and CDR2: SGDLS, YYNGEE. Trimming took 2 bases from V and 4 from J; bases not matched to a gene: 5. The length of the CDR3 is 15 residues. Study-wide results and limits: Overlapping CD8+ CDR3 repertoires of patients and controls contained around 31 shared sequences.

Those patients picked for sequencing had displayed CD8+CD57+ cell expansion on flow cytometry. Each of the patients presented with severe acquired aplastic anemia. The blood sampling took place in patients who had so far received no therapy. The clonotype originates from a human donor with aplastic anemia. The chain is built from TRBV9 and TRBJ2-3; 9 bases fit TRBD2. The sequenced sample was sorted CD4+, CD8+, or CD8+CD57+ T cells (not recorded which) from PBMCs. CDR3 region: CASSVGGRVPDTQYF. In nucleotides, the CDR3 is TGTGCCAGCAGCGTGGGCGGGAGGGTCCCAGATACGCAGTATTTT.